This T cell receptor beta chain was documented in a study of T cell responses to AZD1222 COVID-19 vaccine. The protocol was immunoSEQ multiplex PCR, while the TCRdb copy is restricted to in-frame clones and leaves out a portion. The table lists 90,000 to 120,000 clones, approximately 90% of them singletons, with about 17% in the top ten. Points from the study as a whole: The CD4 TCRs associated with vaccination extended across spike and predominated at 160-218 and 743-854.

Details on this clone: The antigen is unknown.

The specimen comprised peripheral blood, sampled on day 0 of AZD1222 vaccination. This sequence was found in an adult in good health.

In nucleotides, the CDR3 is TGTGCCAGCAGTTTAAATGGGGCCCGGGGGACAGATACGCAGTATTTT. It yields the protein CASSLNGARGTDTQYF. The chain is built from TRBV27 and TRBJ2-3, with TRBD2 as a possible D gene (6 bases). Deletions cut 2 bases from V and 3 bases from J, with 15 bases between. The CDR3 consists of 16 residues. The germline V gene has CDR1 MNHEY and CDR2 SMNVEV (reference sequence).